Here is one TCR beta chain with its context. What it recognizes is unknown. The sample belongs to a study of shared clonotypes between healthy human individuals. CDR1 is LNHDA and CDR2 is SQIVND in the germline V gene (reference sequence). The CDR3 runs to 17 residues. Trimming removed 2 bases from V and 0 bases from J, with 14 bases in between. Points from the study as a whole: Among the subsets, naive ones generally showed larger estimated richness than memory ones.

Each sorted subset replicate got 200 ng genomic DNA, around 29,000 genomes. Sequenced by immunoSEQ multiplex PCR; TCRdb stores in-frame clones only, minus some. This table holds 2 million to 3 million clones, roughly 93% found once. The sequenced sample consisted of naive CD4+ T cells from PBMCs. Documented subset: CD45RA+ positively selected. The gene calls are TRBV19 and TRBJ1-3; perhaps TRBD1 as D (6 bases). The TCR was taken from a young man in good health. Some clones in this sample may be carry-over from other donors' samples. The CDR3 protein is CASSIRTDYLSGNTIYF. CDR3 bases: TGTGCCAGTAGTATACGGACAGACTACCTCTCTGGAAACACCATATATTTT.